The clone carrying this T cell receptor beta chain turned up a few times. TCRdb used MiXCR to reprocess the 5' RACE reads, holding one entry per CDR3 protein. The sample contains about 440,000 distinct CDR3 sequences, 15% to 20% of which appear only once. These data come from a study of T-cell memory formation after mild COVID-19. The CDR3 has 14 residues. The germline V gene encodes CDR1 DFQATT and CDR2 SNEGSKA (reference sequence). With V trimmed by 7 bases and J by 7 bases, 6 bases remained unmatched. This sequence was found in an adult woman who had mild COVID-19 (a few samples of this study predate the infection). Cell type and time point are not known. The rearrangement uses TRBV20-1 and TRBJ2-1, with 14 bases aligning to TRBD2. The sample taken for sequencing was PBMCs or a T cell subset sorted from them (not recorded which). CDR3 in amino acids: CSVPTSGGVNEQFF. The CDR3 DNA sequence: TGCAGTGTCCCGACTAGCGGGGGGGTTAATGAGCAGTTCTTC.